Presented here are 8 T cell receptor beta chains from one specimen sequenced in a study of blood T cell repertoires in COVID-19. Assay: immunoSEQ multiplex PCR; the TCRdb copy retains only in-frame clones and omits some. The top ten hold 2.4% of the sample, which has some 220,000 clones, roughly 85% seen once. The material sequenced was peripheral blood. These receptors were taken from a woman between 65 and 79 years old with COVID-19, enrolled during active disease.

This clone occurred a few times. This chain connects TRBV5-3 to TRBJ2-7; D not resolved. TRBV5-3 is labeled an ORF, and its function is uncertain. The CDR3 is 13 residues long. Trimming removed 2 bases at V and 2 bases at J, with 8 bases between. CDR3 nucleotide sequence: TGTGCCAGAAGCTTACCTACCCCCTACGAGCAGTACTTC. This encodes CARSLPTPYEQYF.

The CDR3: CASSPYIGGVRQQPQHF. The CDR3 DNA reads as TGTGCCAGCAGCCCGTATATCGGGGGTGTGAGGCAACAGCCCCAGCATTTT. V gene TRBV27 combines with J gene TRBJ1-5, with D possibly matching TRBD1 (5 bases). The germline V gene has CDR1 MNHEY and CDR2 SMNVEV (reference sequence). V was trimmed by 6 bases and J by 7 bases, leaving 25 bases between them. The CDR3 has 17 amino acids.

The CDR3 region is CASSHRGRTEAFF. The DNA for the CDR3 is TGCGCCAGCAGTCATAGGGGCAGGACTGAAGCTTTCTTT. The rearrangement links TRBV23-1 to TRBJ1-1; maybe TRBD1 (5 bases). TRBV23-1 is filed as an ORF, its function uncertain. This CDR3 is 13 amino acids long. Deletions cut 3 bases from V and 5 bases from J, with 10 bases between.

The chain has TRBV15 and TRBJ1-6, with TRBD1 as a possible D gene (6 bases). In germline, CDR1 is LNHNV, CDR2 YYDKDF (reference sequence). This CDR3 has 12 amino acids. V lost 3 bases to trimming and J lost 10 bases, with 7 bases between them. CDR3 sequence reads: CATSSRGSPLHF. The CDR3, as DNA: TGTGCCACCAGCAGCAGGGGCTCACCCCTCCACTTT.

The rearrangement joins TRBV4-3 to TRBJ1-2; no reliable D call. This CDR3 has 15 residues. V lost 2 bases and J lost 0, with 10 bases in between. In germline, CDR1 is LGHNA, CDR2 YSLEER. The CDR3, as DNA: TGCGCCAGCAGCCAACGGGTGAGCGCTAACTATGGCTACACCTTC. This encodes CASSQRVSANYGYTF.

The chain links TRBV7-9 to TRBJ1-2; a weak D match, TRBD1 (5 bases). CDR1 is SEHNR and CDR2 is FQNEAQ in the germline V gene (reference sequence). The CDR3 extends over 13 amino acids. V was clipped by 1 base and J by 3 bases, with 6 bases between them. CDR3 region: CASSLVGDYGYTF. The CDR3 nucleotides are TGTGCCAGCAGCTTAGTAGGGGACTATGGCTACACCTTC.

V gene TRBV6-5 combines with J gene TRBJ1-5; 8 bases match TRBD1. V lost 5 bases and J lost 6; bases outside the gene matches: 9. The CDR3 extends over 15 amino acids. Germline V lookup: CDR1 MNHEY, CDR2 SVGAGI. The CDR3 DNA is TGTGCCAGCAGTAAGACAGGGGTTTTGGCTCAGCCCCAGCATTTT. Protein sequence: CASSKTGVLAQPQHF.

This clone turned up a few times. V and J are TRBV29-1 and TRBJ1-1; 7 positions agree with TRBD1. V was pared by 6 bases and J by 1 base, with 5 bases of the junction left unmatched. CDR3 length: 13 amino acids. CDR1 and CDR2 (germline): SQVTM, ANQGSEA. The CDR3 DNA sequence: TGCAGCGTGAACAGGGGCGAGAACACTGAAGCTTTCTTT. Its translation is CSVNRGENTEAFF.